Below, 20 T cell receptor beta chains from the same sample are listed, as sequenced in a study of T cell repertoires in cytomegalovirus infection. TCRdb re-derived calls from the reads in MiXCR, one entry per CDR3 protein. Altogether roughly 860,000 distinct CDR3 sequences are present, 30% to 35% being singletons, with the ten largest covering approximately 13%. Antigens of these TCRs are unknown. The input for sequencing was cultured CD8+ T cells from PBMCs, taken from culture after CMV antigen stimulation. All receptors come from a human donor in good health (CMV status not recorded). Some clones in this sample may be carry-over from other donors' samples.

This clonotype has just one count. CDR3 loop: CASSHHLTDNQPQHF. CDR3 DNA: TGCGCCAGCAGCCACCATTTGACAGACAATCAGCCCCAGCATTTT. The gene calls are TRBV4-3 and TRBJ1-5, with a weak D call TRBD1 (5 bases). This CDR3 has 15 amino acids. The V gene's germline CDR1 is LGHNA and CDR2 YSLEER. V was cut by 3 bases and J by 3 bases, with 12 bases left in between.

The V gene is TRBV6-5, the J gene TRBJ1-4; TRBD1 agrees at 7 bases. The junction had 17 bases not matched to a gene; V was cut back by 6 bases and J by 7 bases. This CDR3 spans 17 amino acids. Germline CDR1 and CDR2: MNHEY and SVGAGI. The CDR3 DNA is TGTGCCAGCAGGTCCGGGACAGCATGGCGACAAGGTGAAAAACTGTTTTTT. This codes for CASRSGTAWRQGEKLFF.

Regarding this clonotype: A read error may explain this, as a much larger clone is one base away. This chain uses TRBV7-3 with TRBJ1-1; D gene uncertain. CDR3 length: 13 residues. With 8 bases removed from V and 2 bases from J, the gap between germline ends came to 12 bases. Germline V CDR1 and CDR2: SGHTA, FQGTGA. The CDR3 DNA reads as TGTGCCAGCGGCTCCTCTAGCAACACTGAAGCTTTCTTT. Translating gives CASGSSSNTEAFF. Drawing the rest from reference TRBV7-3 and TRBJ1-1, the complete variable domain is GAGVSQTPSNKVTEKGKYVELRCDPISGHTALYWYRQSLGQGPEFLIYFQGTGAADDSGLPNDRFFAVRPEGSVSTLKIQRTERGDSAVYLCASGSSSNTEAFFGQGTRLTVV.

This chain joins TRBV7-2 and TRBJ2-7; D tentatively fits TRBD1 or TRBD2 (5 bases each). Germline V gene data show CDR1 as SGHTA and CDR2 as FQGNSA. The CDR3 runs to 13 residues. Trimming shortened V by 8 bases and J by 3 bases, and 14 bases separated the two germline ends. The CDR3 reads CASGSGRNYEQYF. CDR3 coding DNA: TGTGCCAGCGGATCGGGACGGAACTACGAGCAGTACTTC.

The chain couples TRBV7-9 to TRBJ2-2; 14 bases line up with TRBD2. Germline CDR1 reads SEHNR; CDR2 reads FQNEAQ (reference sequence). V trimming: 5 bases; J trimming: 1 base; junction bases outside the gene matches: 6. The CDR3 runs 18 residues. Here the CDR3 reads CASSASGTSGGNTGELFF. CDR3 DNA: TGTGCCAGCAGCGCTTCCGGGACTAGCGGGGGGAACACCGGGGAGCTGTTTTTT. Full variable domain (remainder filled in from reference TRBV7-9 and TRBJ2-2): DTGVSQNPRHKITKRGQNVTFRCDPISEHNRLYWYRQTLGQGPEFLTYFQNEAQLEKSRLLSDRFSAERPKGSFSTLEIQRTEQGDSAMYLCASSASGTSGGNTGELFFGEGSRLTVL.

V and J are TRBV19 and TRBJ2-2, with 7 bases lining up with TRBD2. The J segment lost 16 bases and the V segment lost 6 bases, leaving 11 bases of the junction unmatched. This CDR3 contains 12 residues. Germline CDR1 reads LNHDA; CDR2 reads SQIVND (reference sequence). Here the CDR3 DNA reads TGTGCCAGTAGCACACAGCGGGACCGATGGTTTTTT. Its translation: CASSTQRDRWFF.

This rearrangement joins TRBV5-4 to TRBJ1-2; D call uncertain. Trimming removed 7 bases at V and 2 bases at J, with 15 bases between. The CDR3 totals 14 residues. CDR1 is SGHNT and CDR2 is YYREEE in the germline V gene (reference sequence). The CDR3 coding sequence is TGTGCCAGCCAGGACCGAGGAGAAAACTATGGCTACACCTTC. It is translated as CASQDRGENYGYTF.

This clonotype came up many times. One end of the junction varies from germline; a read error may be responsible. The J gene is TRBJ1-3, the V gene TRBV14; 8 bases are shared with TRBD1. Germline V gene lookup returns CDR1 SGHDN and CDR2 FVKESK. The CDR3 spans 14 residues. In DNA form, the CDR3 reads TGTGCTAGCAGCCCCGGACAGGGAGGAAACACCATATATTTT. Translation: CASSPGQGGNTIYF.

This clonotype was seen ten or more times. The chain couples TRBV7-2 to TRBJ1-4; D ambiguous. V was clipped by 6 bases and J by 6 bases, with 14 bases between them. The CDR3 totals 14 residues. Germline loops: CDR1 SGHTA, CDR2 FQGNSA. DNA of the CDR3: TGTGCCAGCAGTCGAGAGGGCCCTTATGAAAAACTGTTTTTT. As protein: CASSREGPYEKLFF.

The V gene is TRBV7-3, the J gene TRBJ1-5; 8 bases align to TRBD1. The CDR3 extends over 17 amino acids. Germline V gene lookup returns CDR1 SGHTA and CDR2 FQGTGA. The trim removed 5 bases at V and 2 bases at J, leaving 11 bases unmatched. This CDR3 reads CASSPASGTGRNQPQHF. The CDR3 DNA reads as TGTGCCAGCAGCCCGGCGTCCGGGACAGGACGCAATCAGCCCCAGCATTTT.

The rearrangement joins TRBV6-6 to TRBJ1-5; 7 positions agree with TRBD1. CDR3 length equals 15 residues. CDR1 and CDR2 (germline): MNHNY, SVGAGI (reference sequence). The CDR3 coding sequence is TGTGTCATCCGAGCATACAGGGGAAGCAATCAGCCCCAGCATTTT. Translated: CVIRAYRGSNQPQHF.

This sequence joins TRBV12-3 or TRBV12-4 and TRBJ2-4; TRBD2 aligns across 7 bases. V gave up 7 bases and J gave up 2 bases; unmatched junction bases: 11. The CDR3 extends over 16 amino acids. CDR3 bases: TGTGCCAGCACCCCTGGGTGGGAGGGGACCAAAAACATTCAGTACTTC. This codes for CASTPGWEGTKNIQYF.

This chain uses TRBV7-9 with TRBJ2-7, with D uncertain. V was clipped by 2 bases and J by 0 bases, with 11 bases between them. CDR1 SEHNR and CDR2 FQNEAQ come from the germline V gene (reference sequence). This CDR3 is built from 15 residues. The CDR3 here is CASSLIAGHSYEQYF. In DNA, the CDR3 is TGTGCCAGCAGCTTAATTGCCGGTCACTCCTACGAGCAGTACTTC.

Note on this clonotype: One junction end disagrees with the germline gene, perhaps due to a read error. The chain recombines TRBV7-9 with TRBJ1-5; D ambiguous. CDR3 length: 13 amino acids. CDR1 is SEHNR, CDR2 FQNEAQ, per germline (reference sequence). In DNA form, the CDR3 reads TGTGCCAACAGCCCCGTAGGCAATCAGCCCCAGCATTTT. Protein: CANSPVGNQPQHF.

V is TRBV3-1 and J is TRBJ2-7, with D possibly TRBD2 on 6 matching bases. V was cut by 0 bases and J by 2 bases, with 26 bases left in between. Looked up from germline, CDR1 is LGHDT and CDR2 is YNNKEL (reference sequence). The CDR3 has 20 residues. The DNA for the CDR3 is TGTGCCAGCAGCCAAGAAAACGAGATGTGGTCAGGGAGGCCTACCTACGAGCAGTACTTC. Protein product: CASSQENEMWSGRPTYEQYF.

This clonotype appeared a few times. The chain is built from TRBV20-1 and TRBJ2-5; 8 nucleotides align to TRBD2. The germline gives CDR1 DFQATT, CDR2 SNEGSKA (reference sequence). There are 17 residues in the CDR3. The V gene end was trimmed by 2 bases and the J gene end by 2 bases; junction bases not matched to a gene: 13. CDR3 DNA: TGCAGTGCTAGACCGCTTCTTGGCGGGGGGACACAAGAGACCCAGTACTTC. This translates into CSARPLLGGGTQETQYF.

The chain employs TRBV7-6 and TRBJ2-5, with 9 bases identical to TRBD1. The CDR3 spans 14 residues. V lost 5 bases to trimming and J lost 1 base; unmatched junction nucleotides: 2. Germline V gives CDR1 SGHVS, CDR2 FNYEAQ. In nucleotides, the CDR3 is TGTGCCAGCAGCGTGACAGGGGGCCAAGAGACCCAGTACTTC. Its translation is CASSVTGGQETQYF. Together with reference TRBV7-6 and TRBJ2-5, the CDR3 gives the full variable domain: GAGVSQSPRYKVTKRGQDVALRCDPISGHVSLYWYRQALGQGPEFLTYFNYEAQQDKSGLPNDRFSAERPEGSISTLTIQRTEQRDSAMYRCASSVTGGQETQYFGPGTRLLVL.

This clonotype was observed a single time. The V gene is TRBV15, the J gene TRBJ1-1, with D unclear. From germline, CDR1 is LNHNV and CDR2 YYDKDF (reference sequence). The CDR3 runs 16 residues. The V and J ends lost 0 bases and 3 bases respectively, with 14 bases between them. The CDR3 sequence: CATSRDRGLLDTEAFF. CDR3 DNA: TGTGCCACCAGCAGAGATCGAGGGCTACTTGACACTGAAGCTTTCTTT.

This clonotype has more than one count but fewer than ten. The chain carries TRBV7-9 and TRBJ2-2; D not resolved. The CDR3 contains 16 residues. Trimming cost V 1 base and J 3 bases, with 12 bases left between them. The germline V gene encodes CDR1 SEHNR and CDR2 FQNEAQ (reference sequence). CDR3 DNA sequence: TGTGCCAGCAGCTTAGAGGCAGGCGCAGACACCGGGGAGCTGTTTTTT. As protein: CASSLEAGADTGELFF.

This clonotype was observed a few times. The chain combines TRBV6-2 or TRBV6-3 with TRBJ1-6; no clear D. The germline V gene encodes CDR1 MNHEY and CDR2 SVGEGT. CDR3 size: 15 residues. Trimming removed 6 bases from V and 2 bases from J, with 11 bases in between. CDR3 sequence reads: CASSLRAAYNSPLHF. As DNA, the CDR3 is TGTGCCAGCAGCCTCCGGGCAGCCTATAATTCACCCCTCCACTTT.